The 20 T cell receptor beta chains presented below share a single source sample, sequenced in a study of blood T cell repertoires in COVID-19. Sequenced by immunoSEQ multiplex PCR; TCRdb stores in-frame clones only, minus some. Of around 180,000 clones detected, around 85% appear once; the ten largest clones hold less than 8%. Material for sequencing was peripheral blood. The receptors come from a man older than 75 with COVID-19, enrolled during active disease.

This clone was counted only a few times. This chain links TRBV4-2 with TRBJ2-7; 7 nucleotides line up with TRBD2. Germline V gene data show CDR1 as LGHNA and CDR2 as YNFKEQ. After removal of 3 bases from V and 3 bases from J, the junction contained 11 bases not matched to a gene. CDR3 length: 16 amino acids. CDR3 loop: CASSHPGGGINYEQYF. CDR3 bases: TGTGCCAGCAGCCACCCGGGGGGAGGGATAAACTACGAGCAGTACTTC.

The chain links TRBV2 to TRBJ2-3; D may be TRBD2 (5 bases). With 7 bases removed from V and 1 base from J, the gap between germline ends came to 9 bases. Germline V CDR1 and CDR2: SNHLY, FYNNEI. The CDR3 extends over 13 amino acids. This CDR3 is CASNFGGTDTQYF. In DNA form, the CDR3 reads TGTGCCAGCAACTTCGGGGGCACAGATACGCAGTATTTT.

The rearrangement uses TRBV20-1 and TRBJ1-1; D unresolved. Germline V lookup: CDR1 DFQATT, CDR2 SNEGSKA (reference sequence). V was trimmed by 4 bases and J by 7 bases, leaving 7 bases between them. This CDR3 contains 10 residues. CDR3 DNA sequence: TGCAGTGCTATTAGTATTGAAGCTTTCTTT. Translating gives CSAISIEAFF.

Turning to this clone: Within the sample, other DNA sequences also encode this same CDR3. The J gene is TRBJ1-4, the V gene TRBV5-1; 9 bases are a match to TRBD1. V lost 4 bases to trimming and J lost 8 bases; unmatched junction nucleotides: 6. From germline, CDR1 is SGHRS and CDR2 YFSETQ. The CDR3 has 14 residues. The CDR3 nucleotides are TGCGCCAGCAGCGCCGGGACAGGGAGCGAAAAACTGTTTTTT. Protein: CASSAGTGSEKLFF. Variable domain in full (rest from reference TRBV5-1 and TRBJ1-4): KAGVTQTPRYLIKTRGQQVTLSCSPISGHRSVSWYQQTPGQGLQFLFEYFSETQRNKGNFPGRFSGRQFSNSRSEMNVSTLELGDSALYLCASSAGTGSEKLFFGSGTQLSVL.

The chain combines TRBV19 with TRBJ2-2; the D gene is possibly TRBD1 (6 bases). The CDR3 is 15 residues long. Trimming left V 3 bases short and J 1 base short, with 9 bases between. CDR1 LNHDA and CDR2 SQIVND come from the germline V gene (reference sequence). The CDR3 loop is CASSIVTGNTGELFF. CDR3 nucleotide sequence: TGTGCCAGTAGTATCGTGACAGGGAACACCGGGGAGCTGTTTTTT.

The chain links TRBV6-2 or TRBV6-3 to TRBJ2-1; tentative D call: TRBD2 (7 bases). Trimming took off 3 bases at V and 5 bases at J, with 14 bases between the two ends. The CDR3 has 15 amino acids. Germline V CDR1 and CDR2: MNHEY, SVGEGT. This CDR3 is CASSYGRGGDNEQFF. In nucleotides, the CDR3 is TGTGCCAGCAGTTATGGTAGGGGGGGGGACAATGAGCAGTTCTTC.

The sample holds one count of this clone. The gene calls are TRBV7-8 and TRBJ2-7; perhaps TRBD1 as D (6 bases). Deletions cut 5 bases from V and 7 bases from J, with 24 bases between. The germline V gene encodes CDR1 SGHVS and CDR2 FQNEAQ. The CDR3 contains 16 residues. The CDR3 reads CASSGRGLDSSLEQYF. The CDR3 nucleotides are TGTGCCAGCAGCGGTAGGGGCCTGGACAGCTCTCTTGAGCAGTACTTC.

Only a few counts were recorded for this clone. The chain uses TRBV5-5 and TRBJ1-4, with 10 bases matching TRBD1. The CDR3 extends over 18 amino acids. The V gene end was trimmed by 0 bases and the J gene end by 7 bases; junction bases not matched to a gene: 12. Germline CDR1 SGHKS, CDR2 YYEKEE (reference sequence). CDR3 nucleotide sequence: TGTGCCAGCAGCTTGGGCCGGGACAGGGGTTTTAGAGGTGAAAAACTGTTTTTT. Translating it yields CASSLGRDRGFRGEKLFF.

The chain recombines TRBV7-8 with TRBJ1-1; D remains ambiguous. Germline CDR1 SGHVS, CDR2 FQNEAQ. This CDR3 is 13 amino acids long. The ends were cut back, 3 bases at V and 3 bases at J, with 8 bases in the middle. DNA of the CDR3: TGTGCCAGCAGCTTCGAGTCCTACACTGAAGCTTTCTTT. Encoded protein: CASSFESYTEAFF.

The chain is built from TRBV18 and TRBJ1-2; TRBD1 aligns across 8 bases. Germline V gives CDR1 KGHSH, CDR2 LQKENI. Trimming took 2 bases from V and 1 from J; bases not matched to a gene: 12. CDR3 length equals 18 residues. The CDR3 region has the DNA TGTGCCAGCTCACCAGGGCTCGCAGGGGGCAAGTATAACTATGGCTACACCTTC. It encodes CASSPGLAGGKYNYGYTF.

The J gene is TRBJ1-3, the V gene TRBV5-1; D remains ambiguous. From germline, CDR1 is SGHRS and CDR2 YFSETQ. The ends were cut back, 7 bases at V and 0 bases at J, with 11 bases in the middle. The CDR3 totals 14 residues. The CDR3 loop is CASAPGYSGNTIYF. In DNA, the CDR3 is TGCGCCAGCGCCCCCGGGTACTCTGGAAACACCATATATTTT.

The chain links TRBV7-3 to TRBJ1-1; D gene unclear. Germline V gene data show CDR1 as SGHTA and CDR2 as FQGTGA. The CDR3 has 14 residues. Trimming removed 2 bases from V and 1 base from J, with 8 bases in between. CDR3 region: CASSLGRGNTEAFF. As DNA, the CDR3 is TGTGCCAGCAGCTTAGGGAGAGGGAACACTGAAGCTTTCTTT.

This chain links TRBV7-8 with TRBJ2-1, with 13 bases identical to TRBD2. After removal of 1 base from V and 5 bases from J, the junction contained 11 bases not matched to a gene. CDR3 length: 19 amino acids. The germline gives CDR1 SGHVS, CDR2 FQNEAQ. The CDR3 sequence: CASSLVPGGTSGANNEQFF. The CDR3 region has the DNA TGTGCCAGCAGCTTAGTCCCCGGGGGGACTAGCGGGGCCAACAATGAGCAGTTCTTC.

This clone has just a few counts. The V call is TRBV2, the J call TRBJ1-1; a possible D gene is TRBD1 (5 bases). Per the germline V gene, CDR1 is SNHLY and CDR2 is FYNNEI. V was pared by 11 bases and J by 0 bases, with 25 bases between. The CDR3 sequence is 17 residues long. The chain's CDR3 is CAFNGGTNLWVNTEAFF. As DNA, the CDR3 is TGTGCCTTCAACGGGGGGACGAACCTGTGGGTGAACACTGAAGCTTTCTTT.

J is TRBJ2-7 and V is TRBV18; D is unclear. Germline loops: CDR1 KGHSH, CDR2 LQKENI. The V end was cut by 8 bases, the J end by 1 base, with 15 bases between. This CDR3 is built from 14 residues. The CDR3 DNA follows: TGTGCCAGCACCCCTTTCAGGAATTCCTACGAGCAGTACTTC. Its translation: CASTPFRNSYEQYF.

The chain has TRBV7-8 and TRBJ1-4, with a weak D call TRBD1 (5 bases). V lost 1 base and J lost 8, with 17 bases in between. Germline CDR1 reads SGHVS; CDR2 reads FQNEAQ. The CDR3 runs 16 residues. The CDR3 spells CASSLVDGAGREKLFF. The CDR3 DNA follows: TGTGCCAGCAGCTTAGTCGACGGGGCTGGGAGGGAAAAACTGTTTTTT. The full variable domain, with the rest looked up from reference TRBV7-8 and TRBJ1-4, is GAGVSQSPRYKVAKRGQDVALRCDPISGHVSLFWYQQALGQGPEFLTYFQNEAQLDKSGLPSDRFFAERPEGSVSTLKIQRTQQEDSAVYLCASSLVDGAGREKLFFGSGTQLSVL.

The J gene is TRBJ1-6, the V gene TRBV19; D not certain. The CDR3 length is 16 residues. Deletions cut 5 bases from V and 1 base from J, with 12 bases between. Looked up from germline, CDR1 is LNHDA and CDR2 is SQIVND (reference sequence). This CDR3 reads CASSLPAGSYNSPLHF. CDR3 in DNA: TGTGCCAGTAGTTTACCGGCCGGGTCCTATAATTCACCCCTCCACTTT. Combining the CDR3 with reference TRBV19 and TRBJ1-6 gives the whole variable domain DGGITQSPKYLFRKEGQNVTLSCEQNLNHDAMYWYRQDPGQGLRLIYYSQIVNDFQKGDIAEGYSVSREKKESFPLTVTSAQKNPTAFYLCASSLPAGSYNSPLHFGNGTRLTVT.

This rearrangement joins TRBV7-9 to TRBJ2-2; perhaps TRBD1 as D (9 bases). In germline, CDR1 is SEHNR, CDR2 FQNEAQ (reference sequence). The CDR3 covers 16 residues. V was clipped by 4 bases and J by 3 bases, with 15 bases between them. The CDR3: CASSSGGTGHTGELFF. In DNA form, the CDR3 reads TGTGCCAGCAGCTCGGGAGGGACAGGGCACACCGGGGAGCTGTTTTTT. Using reference TRBV7-9 and TRBJ2-2 for the parts outside the CDR3, the full variable domain is DTGVSQNPRHKITKRGQNVTFRCDPISEHNRLYWYRQTLGQGPEFLTYFQNEAQLEKSRLLSDRFSAERPKGSFSTLEIQRTEQGDSAMYLCASSSGGTGHTGELFFGEGSRLTVL.

The gene calls are TRBV5-1 and TRBJ2-7; 7 nucleotides line up with TRBD1. V lost 3 bases and J lost 2; bases outside the gene matches: 8. Germline-derived CDR1 and CDR2 are SGHRS and YFSETQ. The CDR3 totals 15 residues. CDR3 in amino acids: CASSSNTGAPYEQYF. DNA of the CDR3: TGCGCCAGCAGCTCGAACACAGGGGCCCCCTACGAGCAGTACTTC.

The chain couples TRBV14 to TRBJ2-2; maybe TRBD1 (6 bases). The CDR3 runs 16 residues. Germline CDR1 SGHDN, CDR2 FVKESK. Trimming took 4 bases from V and 0 from J, leaving 12 bases between them. CDR3 protein: CASSLSGTPNTGELFF. CDR3 sequence (DNA): TGTGCCAGCAGCCTTTCCGGGACACCGAACACCGGGGAGCTGTTTTTT.